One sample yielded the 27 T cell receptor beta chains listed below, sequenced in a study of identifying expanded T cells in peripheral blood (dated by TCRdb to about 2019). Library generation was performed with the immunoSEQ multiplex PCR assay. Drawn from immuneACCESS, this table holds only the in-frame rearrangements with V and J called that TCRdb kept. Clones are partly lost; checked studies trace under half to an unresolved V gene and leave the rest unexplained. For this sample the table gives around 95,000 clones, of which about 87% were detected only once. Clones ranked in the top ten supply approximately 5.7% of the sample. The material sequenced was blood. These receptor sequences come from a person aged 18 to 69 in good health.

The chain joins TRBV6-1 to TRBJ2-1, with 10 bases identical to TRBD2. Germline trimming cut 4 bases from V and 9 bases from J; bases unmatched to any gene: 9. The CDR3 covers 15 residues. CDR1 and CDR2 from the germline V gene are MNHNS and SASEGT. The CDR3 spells CASSAVTSGWGEQFF. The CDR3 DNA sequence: TGTGCCAGCAGTGCGGTGACTAGCGGGTGGGGTGAGCAGTTCTTC.

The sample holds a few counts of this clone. For the CDR3, the DNA is TGTGCCTGGGCCCGGACAGATCATAAGCTGTTTTTT. Translating it yields CAWARTDHKLFF. This chain uses TRBV30 with TRBJ2-2; possible D gene TRBD1, 6 bases. The CDR3 length is 12 residues. Germline values: CDR1 GTSNPN, CDR2 SVGIG (reference sequence). Trimming removed 5 bases from V and 12 bases from J, with 16 bases in between.

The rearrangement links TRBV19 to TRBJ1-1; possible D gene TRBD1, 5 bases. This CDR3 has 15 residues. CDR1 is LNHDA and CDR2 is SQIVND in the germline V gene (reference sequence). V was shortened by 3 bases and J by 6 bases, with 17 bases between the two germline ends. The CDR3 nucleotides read TGTGCCAGTAGTATCCTGCGCCAGGGAATTCCTGAAGCTTTCTTT. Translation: CASSILRQGIPEAFF.

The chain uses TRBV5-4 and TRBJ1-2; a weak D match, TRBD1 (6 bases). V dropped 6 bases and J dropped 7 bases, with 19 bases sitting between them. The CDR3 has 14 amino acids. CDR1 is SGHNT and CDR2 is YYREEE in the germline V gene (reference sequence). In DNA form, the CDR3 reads TGTGCCAGCATAATATCGGGGGGCCGCGGTGGCTACACCTTC. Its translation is CASIISGGRGGYTF.

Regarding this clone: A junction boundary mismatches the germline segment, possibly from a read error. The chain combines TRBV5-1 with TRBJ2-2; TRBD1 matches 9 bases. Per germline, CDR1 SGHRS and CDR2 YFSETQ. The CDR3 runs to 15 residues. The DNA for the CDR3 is TGTGCCAGCAGCTACCCGGGACAGGGAGGCGGGGAGCTGTTTTTT. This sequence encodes CASSYPGQGGGELFF.

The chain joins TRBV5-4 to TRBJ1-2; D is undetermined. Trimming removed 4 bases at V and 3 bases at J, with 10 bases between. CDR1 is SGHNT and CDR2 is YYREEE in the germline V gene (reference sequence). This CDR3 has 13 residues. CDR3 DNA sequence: TGTGCCAGCAGCGTGGAGGAGTACTATGGCTACACCTTC. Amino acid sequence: CASSVEEYYGYTF.

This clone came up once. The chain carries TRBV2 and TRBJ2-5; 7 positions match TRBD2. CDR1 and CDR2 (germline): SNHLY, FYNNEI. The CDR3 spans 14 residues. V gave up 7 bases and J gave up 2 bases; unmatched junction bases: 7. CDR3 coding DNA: TGTGCCAGCAAACGGACGGGAGGACAAGAGACCCAGTACTTC. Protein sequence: CASKRTGGQETQYF.

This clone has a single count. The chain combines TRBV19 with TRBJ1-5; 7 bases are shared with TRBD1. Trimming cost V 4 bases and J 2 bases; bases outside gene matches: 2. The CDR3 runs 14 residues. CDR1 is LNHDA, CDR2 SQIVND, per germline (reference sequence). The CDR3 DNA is TGTGCCAGTAGTAACACAGGGGGCAATCAGCCCCAGCATTTT. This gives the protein CASSNTGGNQPQHF.

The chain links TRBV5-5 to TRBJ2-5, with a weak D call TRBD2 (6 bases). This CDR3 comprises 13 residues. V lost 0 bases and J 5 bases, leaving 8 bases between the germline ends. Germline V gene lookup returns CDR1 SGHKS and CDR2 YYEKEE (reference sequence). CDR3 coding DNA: TGTGCCAGCAGCTTGGGAGGGAGGGAGACCCAGTACTTC. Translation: CASSLGGRETQYF. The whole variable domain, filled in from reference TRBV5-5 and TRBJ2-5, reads DAGVTQSPTHLIKTRGQQVTLRCSPISGHKSVSWYQQVLGQGPQFIFQYYEKEERGRGNFPDRFSARQFPNYSSELNVNALLLGDSALYLCASSLGGRETQYFGPGTRLLVL.

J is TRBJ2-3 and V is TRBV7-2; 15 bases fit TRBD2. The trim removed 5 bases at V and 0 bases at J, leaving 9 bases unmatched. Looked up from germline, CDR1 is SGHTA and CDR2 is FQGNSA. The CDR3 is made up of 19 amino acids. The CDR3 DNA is TGTGCCAGCAGCCCAGGACTAGCGGGAGGGCCCATAAGCACAGATACGCAGTATTTT. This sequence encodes CASSPGLAGGPISTDTQYF. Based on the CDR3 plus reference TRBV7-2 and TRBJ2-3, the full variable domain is GAGVSQSPSNKVTEKGKDVELRCDPISGHTALYWYRQSLGQGLEFLIYFQGNSAPDKSGLPSDRFSAERTGGSVSTLTIQRTQQEDSAVYLCASSPGLAGGPISTDTQYFGPGTRLTVL.

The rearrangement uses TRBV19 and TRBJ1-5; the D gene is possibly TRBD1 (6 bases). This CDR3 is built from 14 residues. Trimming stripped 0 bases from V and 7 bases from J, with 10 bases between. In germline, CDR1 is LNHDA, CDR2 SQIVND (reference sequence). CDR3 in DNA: TGTGCCAGTAGTATAGAACAGGGTGCGCAGCCCCAGCATTTT. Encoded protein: CASSIEQGAQPQHF.

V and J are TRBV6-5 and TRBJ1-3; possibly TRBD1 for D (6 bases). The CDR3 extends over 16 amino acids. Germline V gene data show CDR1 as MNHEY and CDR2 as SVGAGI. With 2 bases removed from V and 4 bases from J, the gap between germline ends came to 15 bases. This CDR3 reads CASSYRKQGLGNTIYF. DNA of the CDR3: TGTGCCAGCAGTTACCGCAAACAGGGATTGGGAAACACCATATATTTT.

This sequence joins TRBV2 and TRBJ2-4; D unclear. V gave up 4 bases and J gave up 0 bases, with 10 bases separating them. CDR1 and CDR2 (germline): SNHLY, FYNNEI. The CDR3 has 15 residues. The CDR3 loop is CASSVVRLAKNIQYF. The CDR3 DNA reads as TGTGCCAGCAGTGTCGTGAGATTAGCCAAAAACATTCAGTACTTC. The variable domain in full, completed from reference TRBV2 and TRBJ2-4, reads EPEVTQTPSHQVTQMGQEVILRCVPISNHLYFYWYRQILGQKVEFLVSFYNNEISEKSEIFDDQFSVERPDGSNFTLKIRSTKLEDSAMYFCASSVVRLAKNIQYFGAGTRLSVL.

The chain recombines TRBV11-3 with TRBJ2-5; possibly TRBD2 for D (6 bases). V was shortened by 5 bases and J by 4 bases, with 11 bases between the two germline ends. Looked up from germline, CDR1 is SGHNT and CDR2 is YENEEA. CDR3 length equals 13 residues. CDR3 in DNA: TGTGCCAGCAGCCTTCGGGAGAGAGAGACCCAGTACTTC. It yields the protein CASSLRERETQYF.

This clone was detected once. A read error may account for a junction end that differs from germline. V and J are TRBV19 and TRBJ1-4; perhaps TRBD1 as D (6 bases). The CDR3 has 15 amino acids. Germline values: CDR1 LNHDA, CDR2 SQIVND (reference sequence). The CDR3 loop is CASSRGATTNEKLFF. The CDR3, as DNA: TGTGCCAGTAGTAGGGGGGCCACAACAAATGAAAAACTGTTTTTT. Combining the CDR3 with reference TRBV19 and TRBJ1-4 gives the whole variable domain DGGITQSPKYLFRKEGQNVTLSCEQNLNHDAMYWYRQDPGQGLRLIYYSQIVNDFQKGDIAEGYSVSREKKESFPLTVTSAQKNPTAFYLCASSRGATTNEKLFFGSGTQLSVL.

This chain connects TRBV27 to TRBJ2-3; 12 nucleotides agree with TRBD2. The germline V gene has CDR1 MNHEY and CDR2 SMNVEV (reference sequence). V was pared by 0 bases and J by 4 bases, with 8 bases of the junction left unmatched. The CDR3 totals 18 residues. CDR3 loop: CASSLSKATSGGADTQYF. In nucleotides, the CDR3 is TGTGCCAGCAGTTTATCGAAGGCGACTAGCGGGGGTGCAGATACGCAGTATTTT.

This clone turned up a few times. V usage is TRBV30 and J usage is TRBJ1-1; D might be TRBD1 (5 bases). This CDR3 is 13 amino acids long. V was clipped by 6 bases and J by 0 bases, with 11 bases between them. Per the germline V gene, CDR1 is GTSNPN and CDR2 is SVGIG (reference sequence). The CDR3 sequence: CACRDAMNTEAFF. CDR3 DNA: TGTGCCTGCAGGGACGCTATGAACACTGAAGCTTTCTTT.

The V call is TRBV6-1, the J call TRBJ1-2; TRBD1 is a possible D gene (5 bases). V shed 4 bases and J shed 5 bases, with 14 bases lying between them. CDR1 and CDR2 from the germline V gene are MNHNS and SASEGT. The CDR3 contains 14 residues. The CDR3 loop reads CASSAGTIGYGYTF. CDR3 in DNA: TGTGCCAGCAGTGCCGGGACCATTGGGTATGGCTACACCTTC.

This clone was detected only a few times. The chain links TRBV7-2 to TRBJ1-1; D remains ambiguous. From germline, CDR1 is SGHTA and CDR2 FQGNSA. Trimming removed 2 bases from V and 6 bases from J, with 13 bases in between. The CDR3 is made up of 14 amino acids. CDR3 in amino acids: CASSLSWASPEAFF. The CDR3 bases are TGTGCCAGCAGCTTAAGTTGGGCATCTCCTGAAGCTTTCTTT.

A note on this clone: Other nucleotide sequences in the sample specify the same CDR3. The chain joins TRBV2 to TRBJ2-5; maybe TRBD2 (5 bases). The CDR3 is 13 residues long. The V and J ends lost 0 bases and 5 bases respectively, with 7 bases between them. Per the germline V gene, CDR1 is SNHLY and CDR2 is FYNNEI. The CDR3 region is CASSEALGETQYF. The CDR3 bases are TGTGCCAGCAGTGAAGCACTAGGGGAGACCCAGTACTTC. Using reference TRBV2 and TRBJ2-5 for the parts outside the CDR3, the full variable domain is EPEVTQTPSHQVTQMGQEVILRCVPISNHLYFYWYRQILGQKVEFLVSFYNNEISEKSEIFDDQFSVERPDGSNFTLKIRSTKLEDSAMYFCASSEALGETQYFGPGTRLLVL.

The DNA for the CDR3 is TGTGCCAGCAGTTCCTGGGACGGTTCCTACGAGCAGTACTTC. Residues: CASSSWDGSYEQYF. The chain links TRBV6-6 to TRBJ2-7; D tentatively fits TRBD1 or TRBD2 (5 bases each). The CDR3 extends over 14 amino acids. Trimming removed 4 bases from V and 1 base from J, with 11 bases in between. Germline CDR1 reads MNHNY; CDR2 reads SVGAGI (reference sequence).

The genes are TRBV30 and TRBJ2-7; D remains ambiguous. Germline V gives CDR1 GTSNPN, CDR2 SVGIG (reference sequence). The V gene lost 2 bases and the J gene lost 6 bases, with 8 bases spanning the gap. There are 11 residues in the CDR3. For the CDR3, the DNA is TGTGCCTGGAGTAGGTGGGGCGAGCAGTACTTC. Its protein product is CAWSRWGEQYF.

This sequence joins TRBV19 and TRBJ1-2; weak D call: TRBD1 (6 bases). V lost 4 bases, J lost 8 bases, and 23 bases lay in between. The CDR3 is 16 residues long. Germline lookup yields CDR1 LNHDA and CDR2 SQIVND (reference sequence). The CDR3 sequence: CASSTGGGPPRGGYTF. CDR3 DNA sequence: TGTGCCAGTAGTACCGGGGGGGGGCCGCCCCGTGGGGGCTACACCTTC.

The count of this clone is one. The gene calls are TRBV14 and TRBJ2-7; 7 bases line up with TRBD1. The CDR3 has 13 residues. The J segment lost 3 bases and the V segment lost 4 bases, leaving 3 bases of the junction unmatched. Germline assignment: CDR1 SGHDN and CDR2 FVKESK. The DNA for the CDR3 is TGTGCCAGCAGCCCGGGACAGTACTACGAGCAGTACTTC. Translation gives CASSPGQYYEQYF.

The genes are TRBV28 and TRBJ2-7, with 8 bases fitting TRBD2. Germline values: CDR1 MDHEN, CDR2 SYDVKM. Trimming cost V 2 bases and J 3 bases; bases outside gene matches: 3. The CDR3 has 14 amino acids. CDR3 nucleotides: TGTGCCAGCAGTTTACTAGCGGGTATCTACGAGCAGTACTTC. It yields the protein CASSLLAGIYEQYF.

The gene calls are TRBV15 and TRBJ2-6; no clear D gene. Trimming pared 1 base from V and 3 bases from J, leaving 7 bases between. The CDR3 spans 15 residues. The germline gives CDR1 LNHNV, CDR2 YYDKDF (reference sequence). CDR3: CATSRGDRGANVLTF. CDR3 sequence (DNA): TGTGCCACCAGCAGAGGGGATCGTGGGGCCAACGTCCTGACTTTC.

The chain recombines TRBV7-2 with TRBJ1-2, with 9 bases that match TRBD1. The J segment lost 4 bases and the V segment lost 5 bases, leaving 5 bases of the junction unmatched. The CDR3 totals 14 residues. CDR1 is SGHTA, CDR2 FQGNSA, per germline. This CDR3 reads CASSKTGGGYGYTF. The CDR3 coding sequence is TGTGCCAGCAGCAAGACAGGGGGTGGCTATGGCTACACCTTC. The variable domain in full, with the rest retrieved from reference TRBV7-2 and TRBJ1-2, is GAGVSQSPSNKVTEKGKDVELRCDPISGHTALYWYRQSLGQGLEFLIYFQGNSAPDKSGLPSDRFSAERTGGSVSTLTIQRTQQEDSAVYLCASSKTGGGYGYTFGSGTRLTVV.